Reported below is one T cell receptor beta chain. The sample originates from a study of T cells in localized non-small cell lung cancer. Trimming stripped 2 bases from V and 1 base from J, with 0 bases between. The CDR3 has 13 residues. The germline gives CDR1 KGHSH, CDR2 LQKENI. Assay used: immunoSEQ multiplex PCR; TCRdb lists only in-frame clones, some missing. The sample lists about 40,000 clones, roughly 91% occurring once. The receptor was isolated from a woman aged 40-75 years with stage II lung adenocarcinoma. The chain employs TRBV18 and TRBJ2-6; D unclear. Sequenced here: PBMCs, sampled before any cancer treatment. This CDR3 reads CASSPSGANVLTF. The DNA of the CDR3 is TGTGCCAGCTCACCATCTGGGGCCAACGTCCTGACTTTC.